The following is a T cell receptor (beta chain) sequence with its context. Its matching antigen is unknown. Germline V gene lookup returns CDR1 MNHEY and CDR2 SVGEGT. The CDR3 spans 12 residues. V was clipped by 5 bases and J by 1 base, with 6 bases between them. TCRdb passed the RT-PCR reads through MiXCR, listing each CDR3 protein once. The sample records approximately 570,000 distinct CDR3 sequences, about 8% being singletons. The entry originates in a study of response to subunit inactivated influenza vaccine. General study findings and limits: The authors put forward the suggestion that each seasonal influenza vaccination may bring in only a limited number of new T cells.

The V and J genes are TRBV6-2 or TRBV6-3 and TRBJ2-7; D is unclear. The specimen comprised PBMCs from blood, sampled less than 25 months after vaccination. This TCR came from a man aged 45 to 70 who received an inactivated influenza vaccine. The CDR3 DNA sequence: TGTGCCAGCAGTGCCCTATCCTACGAGCAGTACTTC. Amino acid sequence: CASSALSYEQYF.